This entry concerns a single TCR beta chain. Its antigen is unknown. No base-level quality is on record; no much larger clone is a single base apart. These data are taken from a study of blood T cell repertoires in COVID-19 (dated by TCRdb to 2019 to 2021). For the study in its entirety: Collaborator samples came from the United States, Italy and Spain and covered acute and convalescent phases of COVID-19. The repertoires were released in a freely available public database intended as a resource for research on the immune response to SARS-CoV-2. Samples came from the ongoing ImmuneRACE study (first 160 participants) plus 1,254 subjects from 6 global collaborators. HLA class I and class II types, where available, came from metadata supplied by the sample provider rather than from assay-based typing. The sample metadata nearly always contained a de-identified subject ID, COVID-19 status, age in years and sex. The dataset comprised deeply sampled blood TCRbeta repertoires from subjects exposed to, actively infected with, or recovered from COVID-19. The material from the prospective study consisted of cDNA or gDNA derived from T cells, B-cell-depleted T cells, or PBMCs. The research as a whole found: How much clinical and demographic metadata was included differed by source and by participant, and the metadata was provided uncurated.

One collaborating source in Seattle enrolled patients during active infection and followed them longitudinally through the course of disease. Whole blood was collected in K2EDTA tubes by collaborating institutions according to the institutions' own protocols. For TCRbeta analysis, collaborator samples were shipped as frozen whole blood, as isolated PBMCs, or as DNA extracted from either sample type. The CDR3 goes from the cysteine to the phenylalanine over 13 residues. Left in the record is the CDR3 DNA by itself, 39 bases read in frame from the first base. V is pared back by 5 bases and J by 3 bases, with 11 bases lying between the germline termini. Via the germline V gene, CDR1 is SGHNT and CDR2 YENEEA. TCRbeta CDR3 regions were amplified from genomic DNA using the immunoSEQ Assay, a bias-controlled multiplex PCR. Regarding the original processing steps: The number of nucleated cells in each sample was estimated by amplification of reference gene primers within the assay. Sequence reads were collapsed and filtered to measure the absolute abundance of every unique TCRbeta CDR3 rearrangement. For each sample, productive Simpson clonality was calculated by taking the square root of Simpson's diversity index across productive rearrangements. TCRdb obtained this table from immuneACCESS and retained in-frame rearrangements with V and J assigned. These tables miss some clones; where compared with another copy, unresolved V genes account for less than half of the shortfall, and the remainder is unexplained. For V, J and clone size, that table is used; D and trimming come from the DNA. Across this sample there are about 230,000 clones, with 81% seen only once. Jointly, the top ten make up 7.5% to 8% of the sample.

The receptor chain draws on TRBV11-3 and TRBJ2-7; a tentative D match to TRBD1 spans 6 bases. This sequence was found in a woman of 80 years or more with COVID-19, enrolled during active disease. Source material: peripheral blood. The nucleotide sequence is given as TGTGCCAGCAGCCCTAAACAGGGCTACGAGCAGTACTTC. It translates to CASSPKQGYEQYF.